The 27 T cell receptor beta chains below were found in one sample sequenced in a study of blood T cell repertoires in COVID-19. Measured with immunoSEQ multiplex PCR; TCRdb has only the in-frame clones, and not every one. The repertoire holds 150,000 to 200,000 clones, with roughly 90% as singletons. Sequences were obtained from peripheral blood. The receptor source for this set is a man aged 55 to 70 with acute or convalescent COVID-19.

Here the CDR3 DNA reads TGTGCCAGCAGCACCGGGACAGCAAGCTCCTACGAGCAGTACTTC. Translating it yields CASSTGTASSYEQYF. The chain links TRBV7-2 to TRBJ2-7; 7 bases agree with TRBD1. Losses at the gene ends were 5 bases for V and 0 bases for J; bases not matched to a gene: 7. This CDR3 region has 15 residues. CDR1 and CDR2 (germline): SGHTA, FQGNSA.

This rearrangement joins TRBV11-2 to TRBJ1-2; D not resolved. Germline V gene sequence: CDR1 SGHAT, CDR2 FQNNGV. Trimming shortened V by 1 base and J by 11 bases, and 14 bases separated the two germline ends. The CDR3 runs to 13 residues. CDR3 sequence reads: CASSLGRTFPYTF. The CDR3 DNA sequence: TGTGCCAGCAGCTTAGGGAGGACGTTCCCATACACCTTC.

The chain couples TRBV7-2 to TRBJ2-3; TRBD1 is a possible D gene (6 bases). The length of the CDR3 is 14 residues. V lost 7 bases and J lost 3, with 14 bases in between. Germline lookup yields CDR1 SGHTA and CDR2 FQGNSA. The CDR3 DNA sequence: TGTGCCAGCATCCTAGGACAGAAGACAGATACGCAGTATTTT. This sequence encodes CASILGQKTDTQYF.

For the CDR3, the DNA is TGTGCCTGGGAAGGGGGCTCCAAAGAGACCCAGTACTTC. It specifies CAWEGGSKETQYF. The rearrangement links TRBV30 to TRBJ2-5; TRBD1 matches at 7 bases. CDR3 length equals 13 residues. Losses at the gene ends were 5 bases for V and 3 bases for J; bases not matched to a gene: 6. The germline V gene encodes CDR1 GTSNPN and CDR2 SVGIG (reference sequence).

This chain links TRBV5-5 with TRBJ2-7; possibly TRBD2 for D (5 bases). Germline CDR1 SGHKS, CDR2 YYEKEE (reference sequence). The CDR3 covers 15 residues. Trimming pared 0 bases from V and 0 bases from J, leaving 10 bases between. In DNA form, the CDR3 reads TGTGCCAGCAGCTTGGGGCCGGGGAGCTCCTACGAGCAGTACTTC. Protein: CASSLGPGSSYEQYF.

J is TRBJ1-2 and V is TRBV5-1, with 11 bases aligning to TRBD1. V lost 4 bases and J lost 7; bases outside the gene matches: 6. CDR1 SGHRS and CDR2 YFSETQ come from the germline V gene. CDR3 length equals 14 residues. The chain's CDR3 is CASSADRGPLGYTF. The DNA of the CDR3 is TGCGCCAGCAGCGCGGACAGGGGGCCCCTTGGCTACACCTTC.

The rearrangement uses TRBV10-2 and TRBJ2-5; TRBD2 agrees at 7 bases. Trimming removed 3 bases from V and 4 bases from J; junction bases left unmatched: 2. The CDR3 runs 13 residues. Germline CDR1 and CDR2: WSHSY and SAAADI. The CDR3 spells CASSDGEGETQYF. The CDR3 DNA sequence: TGCGCCAGCAGTGATGGGGAGGGAGAGACCCAGTACTTC.

The chain combines TRBV27 with TRBJ1-1; 8 bases are shared with TRBD1. The CDR3 is made up of 16 amino acids. In germline, CDR1 is MNHEY, CDR2 SMNVEV (reference sequence). Germline trimming cut 5 bases from V and 0 bases from J; bases unmatched to any gene: 8. This CDR3 reads CASSLYSGQVNTEAFF. DNA of the CDR3: TGTGCCAGCAGTCTGTACTCGGGACAGGTGAACACTGAAGCTTTCTTT.

This rearrangement joins TRBV7-9 to TRBJ1-2; no clear D. V was shortened by 3 bases and J by 7 bases, with 15 bases between the two germline ends. CDR1 is SEHNR and CDR2 is FQNEAQ in the germline V gene (reference sequence). The CDR3 consists of 14 residues. CDR3 sequence: CASSFGVNGAGYTF. As DNA, the CDR3 is TGTGCCAGCAGCTTCGGGGTTAACGGCGCTGGCTACACCTTC.

The chain has TRBV4-1 and TRBJ1-4; 9 bases are shared with TRBD1. Germline CDR1 and CDR2: MGHRA and YSYEKL. The CDR3 loop spans 17 amino acids. The J segment lost 1 base and the V segment lost 4 bases, leaving 7 bases of the junction unmatched. CDR3 bases: TGCGCCAGCAGCCGCTTGGGACAGGGAAAAACTAATGAAAAACTGTTTTTT. Translating gives CASSRLGQGKTNEKLFF.

In this sample, this clone turned up once. The chain has TRBV5-4 and TRBJ1-1, with D possibly TRBD1 on 6 matching bases. Germline lookup yields CDR1 SGHNT and CDR2 YYREEE (reference sequence). Trimming shortened V by 7 bases and J by 9 bases, and 28 bases separated the two germline ends. The CDR3 extends over 16 amino acids. CDR3 sequence (DNA): TGTGCCAGCGCCCCAGGGGCTTTAGAGACATGGACCCAAGCTTTCTTT. It codes for CASAPGALETWTQAFF. Filled out from reference TRBV5-4 and TRBJ1-1, the complete variable domain reads ETGVTQSPTHLIKTRGQQVTLRCSSQSGHNTVSWYQQALGQGPQFIFQYYREEENGRGNFPPRFSGLQFPNYSSELNVNALELDDSALYLCASAPGALETWTQAFFGQGTRLTVV.

The CDR3 sequence is CASRSPSGGSYNEQFF. In nucleotides, the CDR3 is TGTGCCAGCAGATCCCCTAGCGGGGGCTCCTACAATGAGCAGTTCTTC. The genes are TRBV7-9 and TRBJ2-1, with 10 bases identical to TRBD2. After removal of 6 bases from V and 0 bases from J, the junction contained 5 bases not matched to a gene. Germline V gene sequence: CDR1 SEHNR, CDR2 FQNEAQ (reference sequence). CDR3 length: 16 residues.

This sequence joins TRBV11-3 and TRBJ2-3; TRBD2 matches at 13 bases. V dropped 5 bases and J dropped 6; count of bases not matched to a gene: 8. Germline values: CDR1 SGHNT, CDR2 YENEEA. The CDR3 is 16 residues long. CDR3: CASSARTSGGRDTQYF. DNA of the CDR3: TGTGCCAGCAGCGCCAGGACTAGCGGGGGAAGGGATACGCAGTATTTT.

This chain connects TRBV18 to TRBJ1-1, with D uncertain. The CDR3 has 12 residues. The germline V and J ends were trimmed by 3 bases and 1 base, with 3 bases remaining between them. CDR1 and CDR2 (germline): KGHSH, LQKENI. This CDR3 is CASSPANTEAFF. DNA for the CDR3: TGTGCCAGCTCACCGGCGAACACTGAAGCTTTCTTT.

V gene TRBV5-4 combines with J gene TRBJ2-2; no reliable D call. This CDR3 has 13 amino acids. CDR1 is SGHNT and CDR2 is YYREEE in the germline V gene (reference sequence). Trimming removed 2 bases at V and 8 bases at J, with 10 bases between. The CDR3 here is CASSFGSPGELFF. DNA for the CDR3: TGTGCCAGCAGCTTCGGTTCCCCGGGGGAGCTGTTTTTT.

V usage is TRBV6-2 or TRBV6-3 and J usage is TRBJ2-1, with TRBD2 matching over 8 bases. Germline lookup yields CDR1 MNHEY and CDR2 SVGEGT. The CDR3 has 16 amino acids. The J segment lost 0 bases and the V segment lost 0 bases, leaving 1 base of the junction unmatched. The CDR3 protein is CASSYSGTSSYNEQFF. The CDR3 DNA sequence: TGTGCCAGCAGTTACTCCGGGACTAGCTCCTACAATGAGCAGTTCTTC.

This sequence joins TRBV3-1 (or the pseudogene TRBV3-2) and TRBJ2-2, with 7 bases lining up with TRBD2. J gave up 3 bases and V 1 base, and 2 bases lay outside the gene matches. CDR1 and CDR2 (germline): LGHDT, YNNKEL (reference sequence). The CDR3 covers 15 residues. CDR3 protein: CASSQGTSDTGELFF. DNA for the CDR3: TGTGCCAGCAGCCAAGGCACTAGCGACACCGGGGAGCTGTTTTTT.

This clone appeared a single time. The chain uses TRBV5-4 and TRBJ2-5; TRBD1 matches at 7 bases. This CDR3 has 14 residues. V lost 4 bases and J lost 2; bases outside the gene matches: 5. CDR1 is SGHNT and CDR2 is YYREEE in the germline V gene (reference sequence). The CDR3 DNA is TGTGCCAGCAGCATAACGACAGGGCAAGAGACCCAGTACTTC. Translating it yields CASSITTGQETQYF.

This clone showed up just a few times. The chain links TRBV4-1 to TRBJ2-7; 10 positions match TRBD1. There are 16 residues in the CDR3. V shed 2 bases, J shed 4 bases, and the junction held 8 bases outside the gene matches. From germline, CDR1 is MGHRA and CDR2 YSYEKL. CDR3 sequence: CASSQQTGQGYYEQYF. In nucleotides, the CDR3 is TGCGCCAGCAGCCAACAAACGGGACAGGGGTATTACGAGCAGTACTTC.

The rearrangement joins TRBV12-3 or TRBV12-4 to TRBJ1-1, with TRBD1 matching 9 bases. V lost 5 bases, J lost 8 bases, and 3 bases stayed unmatched. This CDR3 contains 12 residues. The CDR3 region is CASSGDRVEAFF. The CDR3, as DNA: TGTGCCAGCAGTGGGGACAGGGTGGAAGCTTTCTTT.

This clone was recorded once. The chain carries TRBV6-5 and TRBJ1-4, with TRBD1 as a possible D gene (6 bases). V dropped 0 bases and J dropped 7 bases, with 9 bases sitting between them. The CDR3 extends over 14 amino acids. CDR1 and CDR2 (germline): MNHEY, SVGAGI. The CDR3 coding sequence is TGTGCCAGCAGTTACTCGAGGGACACTGAAAAACTGTTTTTT. Residues: CASSYSRDTEKLFF.

The chain couples TRBV5-1 to TRBJ2-6; possibly TRBD2 for D (6 bases). This CDR3 is built from 16 residues. Trimming removed 2 bases from V and 0 bases from J, with 9 bases in between. In germline, CDR1 is SGHRS, CDR2 YFSETQ. CDR3 amino acids: CASSFGRTSGANVLTF. Written as DNA, the CDR3 is TGCGCCAGCAGCTTCGGGAGAACCTCTGGGGCCAACGTCCTGACTTTC.

This rearrangement joins TRBV7-2 to TRBJ2-2; 7 bases line up with TRBD1. Trimming cost V 4 bases and J 6 bases; bases outside gene matches: 5. The CDR3 contains 14 residues. Germline V CDR1 and CDR2: SGHTA, FQGNSA. The CDR3 DNA reads TGTGCCAGCAGCTCGACAGGGATATCCGGGGAGCTGTTTTTT. Encoded protein: CASSSTGISGELFF.

This chain connects TRBV12-5 to TRBJ2-1; D perhaps matches TRBD2 (7 bases). Trimming removed 2 bases from V and 0 bases from J, with 17 bases in between. Per germline, CDR1 LGHNT and CDR2 FRNRAP. The CDR3 covers 18 residues. The CDR3 nucleotides are TGTGCTAGTGGTTTGAACCCGACAGGCGGGAGCTCCTACAATGAGCAGTTCTTC. Protein sequence: CASGLNPTGGSSYNEQFF.

The rearrangement links TRBV9 to TRBJ1-2, with no clear D. The V end was cut by 4 bases, the J end by 5 bases, with 9 bases between. Germline assignment: CDR1 SGDLS and CDR2 YYNGEE. This CDR3 has 12 residues. Here the CDR3 DNA reads TGTGCCAGCAGCCTTGGCTCATATGGCTACACCTTC. This sequence encodes CASSLGSYGYTF.

The genes are TRBV6-5 and TRBJ2-5, with D perhaps TRBD1 (6 bases). CDR1 is MNHEY, CDR2 SVGAGI, per germline. There are 14 residues in the CDR3. V was shortened by 4 bases and J by 5 bases, with 14 bases between the two germline ends. The CDR3 sequence is CASSSPGARETQYF. DNA of the CDR3: TGTGCCAGCAGTTCGCCAGGGGCAAGGGAGACCCAGTACTTC.

This sequence joins TRBV7-9 and TRBJ1-2; 11 bases align to TRBD1. Per the germline V gene, CDR1 is SEHNR and CDR2 is FQNEAQ (reference sequence). The CDR3 loop spans 15 amino acids. Trimming took 4 bases from V and 3 from J; bases not matched to a gene: 4. Here the CDR3 DNA reads TGTGCCAGCAGCTCACGGACAGGGGGCTACTATGGCTACACCTTC. It encodes CASSSRTGGYYGYTF. Variable domain in full (rest from reference TRBV7-9 and TRBJ1-2): DTGVSQNPRHKITKRGQNVTFRCDPISEHNRLYWYRQTLGQGPEFLTYFQNEAQLEKSRLLSDRFSAERPKGSFSTLEIQRTEQGDSAMYLCASSSRTGGYYGYTFGSGTRLTVV.